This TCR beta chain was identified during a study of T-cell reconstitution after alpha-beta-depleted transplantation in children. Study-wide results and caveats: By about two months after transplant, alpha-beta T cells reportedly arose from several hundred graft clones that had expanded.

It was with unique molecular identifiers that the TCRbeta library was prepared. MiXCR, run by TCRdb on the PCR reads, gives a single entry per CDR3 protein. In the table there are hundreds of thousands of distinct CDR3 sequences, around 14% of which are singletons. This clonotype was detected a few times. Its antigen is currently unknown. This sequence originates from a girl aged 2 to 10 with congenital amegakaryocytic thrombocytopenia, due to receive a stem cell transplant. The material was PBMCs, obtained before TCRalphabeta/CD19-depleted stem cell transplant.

DNA of the CDR3: TGTGCCAGCAGTGATGACCTGTGGGAGACCCAGTACTTC. The encoded protein is CASSDDLWETQYF. The rearrangement uses TRBV6-6 and TRBJ2-5; D remains ambiguous. V lost 5 bases to trimming and J lost 5 bases, with 12 bases between them. The germline V gene encodes CDR1 MNHNY and CDR2 SVGAGI (reference sequence). The CDR3 has 13 amino acids.